The rows below give T cell receptor beta chains drawn from one sample of a study of tumor and adjacent non-tumor tissue in lung cancer. In TCRdb, the multiplex PCR reads were re-called with MiXCR into one record per CDR3 protein. The profile shows tens of thousands of distinct CDR3 sequences, 55% to 75% of them singletons. The sample was lung tumor tissue. The receptor set was obtained from a woman aged 40-49 years with non-small cell lung cancer. CDR3s include the opening cysteine and the closing phenylalanine or tryptophan. A D gene is named only where the DNA matches it firmly. A row's size may be missing; if present it is once, few, many or a size class.

d_call	v_call	clone_size	j_call	cdr3_nt	cdr3_aa
.	TRBV11-2	.	TRBJ1-6	TGTGTCAACAGGTTAGCCTCGGGGAATAATTCACCCCTCCACTTT	CVNRLASGNNSPLHF
TRBD2	TRBV20-1	.	TRBJ2-2	TGCAGTGCCAGACTAGCTAGGGCATCCAGGGAGCTGTTTTTT	CSARLARASRELFF
TRBD2	TRBV11-1	medium-sized	TRBJ2-3	TGTGCCAGCAGCTCCATAGCGGGGGGCAGTGGAGATACGCAGTATTTT	CASSSIAGGSGDTQYF
.	TRBV4-1	many	TRBJ2-1	TGCGCCAGCAGCCAAGATCCAGGGGTAATGGGCAATGAGCAGTTCTTC	CASSQDPGVMGNEQFF
.	TRBV7-8	.	TRBJ1-6	TGTACCAGCAGCTTAACGTGTTCACCCCTCCACTTT	CTSSLTCSPLHF
TRBD2	TRBV11-2	.	TRBJ2-1	TGTGCCAGCAGCTCCGACCGACTAGCCTTTGGCAATAAGCAGTTCTTC	CASSSDRLAFGNKQFF
.	TRBV29-1	.	TRBJ2-3	TGCGGCGTTAATCGGCGAGGCAACACAGATACGCAGTATTTT	CGVNRRGNTDTQYF
TRBD1	TRBV5-6	.	TRBJ2-5	TGTGCCAGCAGCACTGGGACAGAGGGCTCGTTGAAGACCCAGTACTTC	CASSTGTEGSLKTQYF
.	TRBV11-2	.	TRBJ2-5	TGTGCCAGTAGCTTATCCGCCGGGATCCAAAAGACCCAGTACTTC	CASSLSAGIQKTQYF
.	TRBV30	many	TRBJ1-1	TGTGCCTGGAATAGGGAGGGCACTGAAGCTTTCTTT	CAWNREGTEAFF
TRBD2	TRBV4-2	.	TRBJ2-3	TGTGCCAGCAGCCAAGATTACGGGACTAATGGGAGTATTCCAGATACGCAGTATTTT	CASSQDYGTNGSIPDTQYF
.	TRBV29-1	.	TRBJ1-1	TGCAGCGTCAGAGCAAGGGGGGTCGGGAACACTGAAGCTCTCTTT	CSVRARGVGNTEALF
TRBD2	TRBV11-3	.	TRBJ2-1	TGTGCCAGCAGCCCGCGAAATCTAGCGGGGGTTTACAATGAGCAGTTCTTC	CASSPRNLAGVYNEQFF
.	TRBV7-9	.	TRBJ1-6	TGTGCCAGCTCAATTACGGGGGGGGCACGGTCACCCCTCCAATTT	CASSITGGARSPLQF
.	TRBV6-5	.	TRBJ2-5	TGTGCCAGCGTTTACTCGGACAGAGACTGGGACCAGTACTTC	CASVYSDRDWDQYF
TRBD1	TRBV11-2	.	TRBJ2-3	TGTGCCAGCGGCATAGATCAGGGGGCCCCGACAGATACACAGTATTTT	CASGIDQGAPTDTQYF
TRBD2	TRBV11-2	few	TRBJ2-3	TGTGCCAGCAGCTTAGTAGCGGGGGGGCCAGATACGCAGTATTTT	CASSLVAGGPDTQYF
TRBD2	TRBV4-1	.	TRBJ2-1	TGCACCAGCAGCCGTACCCCGGGACTAGCGGGGGGGAATGTGTACAATGAGCGGTTCTTC	CTSSRTPGLAGGNVYNERFF
.	TRBV4-1	.	TRBJ1-2	TGCGCCAGCAGCCAAGCCCTTGGAGACGGGGGACCGTATGGCTACACCTTC	CASSQALGDGGPYGYTF
TRBD2	TRBV29-1	medium-sized	TRBJ2-1	TGCAGCGTTGCTAGGACTAGCGGCTCCTACAATGAGCAGTTCTTC	CSVARTSGSYNEQFF
.	TRBV14	.	TRBJ1-6	TGTGACAACAGCCCGAATACGGGATGGTCGAATAATTCACCCCTCCACTTT	CDNSPNTGWSNNSPLHF
TRBD2	TRBV7-3	.	TRBJ2-1	TGTGCCAGCAGCTTAACGTTAGCGGGGAATGTGCAGTTCTTC	CASSLTLAGNVQFF
TRBD2	TRBV20-1	.	TRBJ2-3	TGCAGTGCTCCTGGAGTAGCGGGTGGGCCAGATACGCAGTATTTT	CSAPGVAGGPDTQYF
.	TRBV11-2	medium-sized	TRBJ1-3	TGTGCCAGCAACCCCCTGGGCTCTGGAAACACCATATATTTT	CASNPLGSGNTIYF
TRBD1	TRBV11-3	.	TRBJ2-1	TGTGCCAGCAGCTTCCCGGGACAGGTCAGCAATGAACAGTTCTTC	CASSFPGQVSNEQFF
.	TRBV19	.	TRBJ2-4	TGTGCCAATAGCGTTCCTCGTGCCAAAAACATTCAGTACTTC	CANSVPRAKNIQYF
TRBD1	TRBV30	.	TRBJ1-1	TGCGCCTGGATTAGTGTGACAGGGACAGCTTTCTTT	CAWISVTGTAFF
.	TRBV11-2	.	TRBJ1-1	TGTACCAGCGGCTTAGAAGGGGGGGCGGACACTGAAGCTTTCTTT	CTSGLEGGADTEAFF
.	TRBV28	.	TRBJ1-6	TGTGCCATCAGTTTGGATGGGGGGAGAGATAATTCACCCCTCCACTTT	CAISLDGGRDNSPLHF
.	TRBV5-1	.	TRBJ2-7	TGCGCCAGCAGCTTTTACGGACTGACCAACGAGCAGTACTTC	CASSFYGLTNEQYF
.	TRBV11-2	.	TRBJ2-3	TGTGCCGGCAGCCGCACGGACATGGACAGTACGCAGTATTTT	CAGSRTDMDSTQYF
TRBD1	TRBV28	.	TRBJ2-2	TGTGCCAGCAGTTATGTGCACAGGGGTAACACCGGGGAGCTGTTATTT	CASSYVHRGNTGELLF
.	TRBV12-3/TRBV12-4	once	TRBJ2-5	TGTGCCGGCAGTGACCGGACGGCCGCTACAGAGACTCAGTACTTC	CAGSDRTAATETQYF
.	TRBV28	many	TRBJ1-1	TGTGCCAGCAGTTTAGCGGGGGGGCGAGGGGGAGCGAAAGCTTTCTTT	CASSLAGGRGGAKAFF
TRBD2	TRBV6-5	.	TRBJ2-5	TGTGGCAGCAGCCCCGGACTAGCGAGGGTTACTAAAGAGACCCAGTACTTC	CGSSPGLARVTKETQYF
.	TRBV20-1	.	TRBJ2-3	TGCAGTGCTTCCAATCGGGGGTTTACAGATATGCAGTATTTT	CSASNRGFTDMQYF
TRBD1	TRBV7-9	.	TRBJ1-5	TGTGCCAGCAGCGCGGAACAGGGGGGGAATCAGCCCCAGCATTTT	CASSAEQGGNQPQHF
.	TRBV29-1	few	TRBJ2-3	TGCAGCGTCAGGGGAAGCACATATACGCACTATTTT	CSVRGSTYTHYF
.	TRBV28	.	TRBJ2-3	TGTGCCAGCAGTTCCGGACAGGGAGGGAGGACAGATACGCAGTATTTT	CASSSGQGGRTDTQYF
.	TRBV11-3	.	TRBJ2-1	TGTGCCAGCAGTTGGGGGCAGGGCCAGGGACTGGATGAGCAGTTCTTC	CASSWGQGQGLDEQFF
.	TRBV11-2	few	TRBJ2-5	TGTATCAGCAGCTTACGATTCCCTAGCGCGGGTCAGGAGGAGACCCAGTACTTC	CISSLRFPSAGQEETQYF
.	TRBV6-4	many	TRBJ2-3	TGTGCCAGCAGCCGTGACATGGGCGGCGGCACAGATACGCAGTATTTT	CASSRDMGGGTDTQYF
.	TRBV29-1	.	TRBJ2-3	TGCAGCGTTAATCGGCGGGGCATCATAGATACGCAGTATTTT	CSVNRRGIIDTQYF
.	TRBV11-2	.	TRBJ1-4	TGTGCCAGCAACCTTCAGGGCCAGGTGCAGGACGAAAAATTGTTTTTT	CASNLQGQVQDEKLFF
TRBD1	TRBV11-2	.	TRBJ1-2	TGTACCAGCAGCTTCGGACAGGCCGGTTACACTTTC	CTSSFGQAGYTF
.	TRBV4-1	.	TRBJ1-6	TGCGCCAGCAGCTTCGAATCAGGAGGAAAATCGTCCCTCCACTTT	CASSFESGGKSSLHF
.	TRBV29-1	.	TRBJ1-1	TGCAGCCCAATCACCCCCGAGGGGAGTACTGAAGCTTTCTTT	CSPITPEGSTEAFF
.	TRBV11-2	.	TRBJ2-7	TGTGCCAGCAACCTCCTCGGTGGGCAGGGTTATTACGAGCAGCACTTC	CASNLLGGQGYYEQHF
.	TRBV12-3/TRBV12-4	.	TRBJ1-2	TGTGCCAACACCACATCAGGGCTTGGATATGGCTACACCTTC	CANTTSGLGYGYTF
.	TRBV12-3/TRBV12-4	.	TRBJ2-2	TGTGCCAGCAGCCACCAGAGCACCAGGGAGCTGTTTTTT	CASSHQSTRELFF
.	TRBV20-1	.	TRBJ2-7	TGCAGTGCTGCTCCAAGCAGGAGGGCCTACGAGCAGTACTTC	CSAAPSRRAYEQYF
.	TRBV6-6	.	TRBJ1-1	TGTGCCAGCAGTTACTCCCCCCACCGAACGAGCACTGAAGCTTTCTTT	CASSYSPHRTSTEAFF
.	TRBV11-2	.	TRBJ2-4	TGTGCCGGCAGCTTGATATTCGGAGGAGCGAACATTCAGTACTTC	CAGSLIFGGANIQYF
TRBD1	TRBV20-1	once	TRBJ1-1	TGCAGTTCAGGGGGGGGAATTCTTGGGGACACTGTAGCTTTCTTT	CSSGGGILGDTVAFF